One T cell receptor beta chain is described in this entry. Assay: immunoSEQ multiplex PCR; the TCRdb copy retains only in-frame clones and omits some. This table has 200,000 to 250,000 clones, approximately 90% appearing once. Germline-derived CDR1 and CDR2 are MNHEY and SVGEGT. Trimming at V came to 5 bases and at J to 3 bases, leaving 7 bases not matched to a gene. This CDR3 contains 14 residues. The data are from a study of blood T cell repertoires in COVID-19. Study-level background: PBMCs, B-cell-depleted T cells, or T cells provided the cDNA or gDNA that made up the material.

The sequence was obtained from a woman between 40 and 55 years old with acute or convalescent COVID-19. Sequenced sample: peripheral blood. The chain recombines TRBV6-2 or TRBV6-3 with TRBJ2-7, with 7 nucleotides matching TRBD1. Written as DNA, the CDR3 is TGTGCCAGCAGTAAATTCGACAGGGACTACGAGCAGTACGTC. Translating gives CASSKFDRDYEQYV.